This record covers a single TCR beta chain. Its antigen is undetermined. Profiling relied on immunoSEQ multiplex PCR, and the TCRdb table lists in-frame clones only, not all of them. The sample contains about 150,000 clones, around 84% of which appear only once. The data derive from a study of cytomegalovirus exposure and HLA in healthy donors. Whole-study findings and limits: The listing of 150 to 200 TCR beta chains classed them as cytomegalovirus-associated. Rare TCR sequences dominated, though some public TCRs recurred in many donors. Subsequent analysis showed first-cohort TCR clusters tending to co-occur in 120 validation repertoires.

The CDR3 extends over 14 amino acids. Per germline, CDR1 SGHTA and CDR2 FQGTGA. Trimming cost V 2 bases and J 6 bases; bases outside gene matches: 4. Sequencing was done on a sample of PBMCs. The receptor comes from a human donor in good health. The chain uses TRBV7-3 and TRBJ2-1, with 7 bases aligning to TRBD1. The CDR3 DNA sequence: TGTGCCAGCAGCTTACTAGCAGGGGGCAATGAGCAGTTCTTC. This encodes CASSLLAGGNEQFF.